This T cell receptor beta chain was obtained from a study of shared clonotypes between healthy human individuals. Study outcomes and limitations: Between four donors, naive CD4 clonotypes were shared at a level of about 5%.

Deep-level settings were used for running the assay. Generated by immunoSEQ multiplex PCR, the TCRdb table keeps only in-frame clones and is missing some. The repertoire holds about 380,000 clones, with 90% to 97% as singletons. As for this clone: Antigen: not known.

There are 16 residues in the CDR3. The V and J ends lost 5 bases and 4 bases, in that order; junction bases with no gene match: 9. Germline assignment: CDR1 MNHEY and CDR2 SMNVEV (reference sequence). The TCR originated in a man in his thirties or forties in good health. Material for sequencing was memory CD8+ T cells sorted from blood. Subset: CD45RO+ cells pooled with CCR7-negative TemRA cells. The chain joins TRBV27 to TRBJ1-3, with 9 bases matching TRBD1. The CDR3, as DNA: TGTGCCAGCAGTCCCGGTAGGACAGGGGCCGGAAACACCATATATTTT. It encodes CASSPGRTGAGNTIYF.